Listed below are T cell receptor beta chains from one sample, sequenced in a study of shared clonotypes between healthy human individuals. Profiling relied on immunoSEQ multiplex PCR, and the TCRdb table lists in-frame clones only, not all of them. The repertoire holds around 2,000,000 clones, with roughly 95% as singletons. The material sequenced was naive CD8+ T cells sorted from blood. These receptors originate from a man aged 18-30 years in good health. Both conserved end residues are part of each CDR3. A D gene is named only where the DNA matches it firmly. Clone size appears in some rows only: once, few, many, or a class for an expanded clone.

clone size: NA
D gene: NA
J gene: TRBJ2-7
V gene: TRBV11-2
CDR3 protein: CASSLEATHYEQYF
CDR3 DNA: TGTGCCAGCAGCTTAGAGGCGACTCACTACGAGCAGTACTTC

clone size: NA
D gene: NA
J gene: TRBJ1-2
V gene: TRBV27
CDR3 protein: CASSLSAGELNYGYTF
CDR3 DNA: TGTGCCAGCAGTTTATCGGCCGGGGAACTGAACTATGGCTACACCTTC

clone size: NA
D gene: NA
J gene: TRBJ2-7
V gene: TRBV4-2
CDR3 protein: CASSTQTDTYEQYF
CDR3 DNA: TGTGCCAGCAGCACCCAGACGGATACCTACGAGCAGTACTTC

clone size: NA
D gene: NA
J gene: TRBJ1-5
V gene: TRBV10-3
CDR3 protein: CAIRDGDNQPQHF
CDR3 DNA: TGTGCCATCCGGGACGGAGATAATCAGCCCCAGCATTTT

clone size: NA
D gene: NA
J gene: TRBJ1-1
V gene: TRBV29-1
CDR3 protein: CSVEVTGSRTEAFF
CDR3 DNA: TGCAGCGTTGAAGTTACAGGGTCGCGCACTGAAGCTTTCTTT

clone size: NA
D gene: TRBD2
J gene: TRBJ2-2
V gene: TRBV13
CDR3 protein: CASSLPLAGLDTGELFF
CDR3 DNA: TGTGCCAGCAGCTTACCCCTAGCGGGGCTAGACACCGGGGAGCTGTTTTTT

clone size: NA
D gene: TRBD1
J gene: TRBJ2-7
V gene: TRBV5-1
CDR3 protein: CASSLGGQGLHTYEQYF
CDR3 DNA: TGCGCCAGCAGCTTGGGGGGACAGGGGCTTCATACCTACGAGCAGTACTTC

clone size: NA
D gene: NA
J gene: TRBJ1-4
V gene: TRBV28
CDR3 protein: CASSFRGGNEKLFF
CDR3 DNA: TGTGCCAGCAGTTTTAGGGGCGGAAATGAAAAACTGTTTTTT

clone size: NA
D gene: TRBD1
J gene: TRBJ1-6
V gene: TRBV5-1
CDR3 protein: CASSLAAGTEKRF
CDR3 DNA: TGCGCCAGCAGCTTGGCTGCCGGGACAGAGAAGAGGTTT

clone size: NA
D gene: NA
J gene: TRBJ2-1
V gene: TRBV5-5
CDR3 protein: CASSWPGGEQFF
CDR3 DNA: TGTGCCAGCAGCTGGCCCGGGGGTGAGCAGTTCTTC

clone size: NA
D gene: TRBD1
J gene: TRBJ2-7
V gene: TRBV9
CDR3 protein: CASSGGTESPYEQYF
CDR3 DNA: TGTGCCAGCAGCGGTGGGACAGAGAGTCCCTACGAGCAGTACTTC

clone size: NA
D gene: NA
J gene: TRBJ1-2
V gene: TRBV5-1
CDR3 protein: CASSLDRATYGYTF
CDR3 DNA: TGCGCCAGCAGCTTGGACAGGGCGACCTATGGCTACACCTTC

clone size: NA
D gene: NA
J gene: TRBJ1-6
V gene: TRBV7-8
CDR3 protein: CASSLEISHHNSPLHF
CDR3 DNA: TGTGCCAGCAGCTTAGAGATTAGCCATCATAATTCACCCCTCCACTTT

clone size: NA
D gene: TRBD1
J gene: TRBJ2-7
V gene: TRBV19
CDR3 protein: CASSAGQGASYEQYF
CDR3 DNA: TGTGCCAGTAGTGCGGGACAGGGAGCCTCCTACGAGCAGTACTTC

clone size: NA
D gene: NA
J gene: TRBJ2-7
V gene: TRBV6-1
CDR3 protein: CASSDHNNPYEQYF
CDR3 DNA: TGTGCCAGCAGTGATCACAACAACCCCTACGAGCAGTACTTC

clone size: NA
D gene: TRBD2
J gene: TRBJ2-7
V gene: TRBV4-2
CDR3 protein: CASSSGGGSTYEQYF
CDR3 DNA: TGTGCCAGCAGCTCGGGCGGCGGGAGCACTTACGAGCAGTACTTC

clone size: NA
D gene: NA
J gene: TRBJ2-5
V gene: TRBV4-1
CDR3 protein: CASSPPGLDRGAQYF
CDR3 DNA: TGCGCCAGCAGCCCCCCGGGCCTTGATAGAGGGGCCCAGTACTTC

clone size: NA
D gene: NA
J gene: TRBJ1-5
V gene: TRBV6-1
CDR3 protein: CASIGPGGQPQHF
CDR3 DNA: TGTGCCAGCATTGGACCGGGCGGTCAGCCCCAGCATTTT

clone size: NA
D gene: NA
J gene: TRBJ2-1
V gene: TRBV5-4
CDR3 protein: CASKAQVGNEQFF
CDR3 DNA: TGTGCCAGCAAGGCCCAGGTGGGCAATGAGCAGTTCTTC

clone size: NA
D gene: NA
J gene: TRBJ1-1
V gene: TRBV6-5
CDR3 protein: CASSYSTDGTEAFF
CDR3 DNA: TGTGCCAGCAGTTACTCGACCGACGGGACTGAAGCTTTCTTT

clone size: once
D gene: NA
J gene: TRBJ2-5
V gene: TRBV28
CDR3 protein: CASSFRWGEETQYF
CDR3 DNA: TGTGCCAGCAGTTTTAGGTGGGGAGAGGAGACCCAGTACTTC

clone size: NA
D gene: NA
J gene: TRBJ1-2
V gene: TRBV9
CDR3 protein: CVSSVETETGYGYTF
CDR3 DNA: TGTGTCAGCAGCGTAGAGACGGAGACCGGCTATGGCTACACCTTC